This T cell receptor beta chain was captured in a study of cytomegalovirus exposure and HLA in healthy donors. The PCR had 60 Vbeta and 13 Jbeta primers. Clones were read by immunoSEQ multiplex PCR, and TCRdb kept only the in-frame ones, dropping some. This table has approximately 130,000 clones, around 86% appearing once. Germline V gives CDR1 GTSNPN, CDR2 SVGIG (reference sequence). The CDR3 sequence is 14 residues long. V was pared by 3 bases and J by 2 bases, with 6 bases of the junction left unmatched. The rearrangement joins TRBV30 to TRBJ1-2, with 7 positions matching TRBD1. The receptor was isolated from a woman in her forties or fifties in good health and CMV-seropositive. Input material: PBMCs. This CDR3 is CAWSPGQSNYGYTF. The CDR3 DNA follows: TGTGCCTGGAGCCCGGGACAGTCGAACTATGGCTACACCTTC.